Presented here are 22 T cell receptor beta chains from one specimen sequenced in a study of cytomegalovirus exposure and HLA in healthy donors. The study ran its PCR with 60 Vbeta and 13 Jbeta primers. The repertoire was sequenced with immunoSEQ multiplex PCR; TCRdb's copy has only in-frame clones and lacks some. The sample holds about 140,000 clones; around three quarters are singletons and the top ten take about 1.7%. Sequencing used PBMCs. These receptor sequences come from a man in his forties or fifties in good health and CMV-seronegative.

V usage is TRBV18 and J usage is TRBJ2-4, with 7 bases matching TRBD1. The CDR3 sequence is 16 residues long. V dropped 3 bases and J dropped 2; count of bases not matched to a gene: 7. CDR1 is KGHSH, CDR2 LQKENI, per germline. CDR3 sequence: CASSPRQGVSKNIQYF. Written as DNA, the CDR3 is TGTGCCAGCTCACCTCGACAGGGAGTGTCCAAAAACATTCAGTACTTC. Full variable domain (remainder filled in from reference TRBV18 and TRBJ2-4): NAGVMQNPRHLVRRRGQEARLRCSPMKGHSHVYWYRQLPEEGLKFMVYLQKENIIDESGMPKERFSAEFPKEGPSILRIQQVVRGDSAAYFCASSPRQGVSKNIQYFGAGTRLSVL.

The chain uses TRBV27 and TRBJ1-1; D is undetermined. CDR1 and CDR2 from the germline V gene are MNHEY and SMNVEV (reference sequence). The V gene lost 6 bases and the J gene lost 0 bases, with 8 bases spanning the gap. The CDR3 sequence is 13 residues long. The CDR3 sequence: CASSSEMNTEAFF. CDR3 DNA: TGTGCCAGCAGCTCAGAAATGAACACTGAAGCTTTCTTT.

To note about this clone: One end of the junction varies from germline; a read error may be responsible. This chain links TRBV7-9 with TRBJ2-1; 10 nucleotides align to TRBD2. In germline, CDR1 is SEHNR, CDR2 FQNEAQ (reference sequence). CDR3 length: 15 residues. CDR3 in amino acids: CSSSLRAGGYNEQFF. CDR3 coding DNA: TGTTCCAGCAGCTTACGAGCGGGAGGGTACAATGAGCAGTTCTTC.

The chain combines TRBV7-9 with TRBJ2-3; weak D call: TRBD2 (6 bases). Trimming took 2 bases from V and 2 from J, leaving 11 bases between them. The germline V gene has CDR1 SEHNR and CDR2 FQNEAQ (reference sequence). This CDR3 comprises 15 residues. The CDR3 nucleotides are TGTGCCAGCAGCTTAAGGGACTTACACACAGATACGCAGTATTTT. This encodes CASSLRDLHTDTQYF.

The gene calls are TRBV7-8 and TRBJ2-7, with D maybe TRBD2 (5 bases). The germline V gene has CDR1 SGHVS and CDR2 FQNEAQ. V was pared by 5 bases and J by 6 bases, with 8 bases between. The CDR3 sequence is 11 residues long. Written as DNA, the CDR3 is TGTGCCAGCAGCACCGCGGGCGAGCAGTACTTC. Its protein is CASSTAGEQYF.

This clone was seen a handful of times. CDR3 amino acids: CACTGSSNQPQHF. The CDR3 region has the DNA TGTGCCTGTACAGGGTCTAGCAATCAGCCCCAGCATTTT. The chain uses TRBV7-9 and TRBJ1-5, with a tentative D call TRBD1 (6 bases). This CDR3 comprises 13 residues. V lost 11 bases, J lost 0 bases, and 11 bases lay in between. CDR1 and CDR2 from the germline V gene are SEHNR and FQNEAQ (reference sequence).

This clone turned up a few times. The chain links TRBV30 to TRBJ2-3; D remains ambiguous. Germline CDR1 and CDR2: GTSNPN and SVGIG (reference sequence). Trimming took 3 bases from V and 10 from J, leaving 11 bases between them. The CDR3 totals 11 residues. The CDR3 protein is CAWSSTVAQYF. DNA for the CDR3: TGTGCCTGGAGCTCTACAGTGGCGCAGTATTTT.

J is TRBJ2-3 and V is TRBV7-3; D not resolved. Germline V gene data show CDR1 as SGHTA and CDR2 as FQGTGA. The V end was cut by 5 bases, the J end by 0 bases, with 12 bases between. The CDR3 has 15 amino acids. The DNA for the CDR3 is TGTGCCAGCAGCCCCCTTGTCACTAGCACAGATACGCAGTATTTT. Residues: CASSPLVTSTDTQYF.

In its sample, this clone was seen once. The chain carries TRBV27 and TRBJ2-1; no clear D. The CDR3 extends over 13 amino acids. The germline V gene has CDR1 MNHEY and CDR2 SMNVEV (reference sequence). V was pared by 3 bases and J by 5 bases, with 8 bases between. CDR3 DNA sequence: TGTGCCAGCAGTTTGCATGCGAACAATGAGCAGTTCTTC. The encoded protein is CASSLHANNEQFF.

This clone appeared once. The CDR3 bases are TGCAGTGCTGGGCCCTCCTACGAGCAGTACTTC. Translating it yields CSAGPSYEQYF. The V gene is TRBV20-1, the J gene TRBJ2-7; D not resolved. The germline V and J ends were trimmed by 5 bases and 0 bases, with 5 bases remaining between them. The germline CDR1 and CDR2 sequences are DFQATT and SNEGSKA (reference sequence). This CDR3 contains 11 residues.

The gene calls are TRBV30 and TRBJ2-3; weak D call: TRBD2 (6 bases). Germline CDR1 GTSNPN, CDR2 SVGIG (reference sequence). V was cut by 3 bases and J by 2 bases, with 18 bases left in between. The CDR3 consists of 16 residues. The CDR3 DNA follows: TGTGCCTGGAGGGGGATGTGGGGGGACCACACAGATACGCAGTATTTT. This encodes CAWRGMWGDHTDTQYF.

The genes are TRBV6-1 and TRBJ1-2; D unresolved. Per germline, CDR1 MNHNS and CDR2 SASEGT. Between the trimmed V and J ends, which lost 4 bases and 2 bases, there was a span of 8 bases. The CDR3 is 13 residues long. The CDR3 coding sequence is TGTGCCAGCAGTGTGCGGTCAAACTATGGCTACACCTTC. Translation: CASSVRSNYGYTF.

The rearrangement links TRBV10-3 to TRBJ2-1; TRBD2 is a possible D gene (5 bases). V was cut by 3 bases and J by 5 bases, with 14 bases left in between. CDR1 is ENHRY, CDR2 SYGVKD, per germline. The CDR3 loop spans 15 amino acids. CDR3 nucleotides: TGTGCCATCAGTGACCCCTCTAGCACCCACAATGAGCAGTTCTTC. It yields the protein CAISDPSSTHNEQFF.

The chain combines TRBV9 with TRBJ2-5; 7 bases align to TRBD2. Judging by the DNA end, TRBJ2-7 fits better; the J call may be wrong. From germline, CDR1 is SGDLS and CDR2 YYNGEE. The CDR3 is 16 residues long. The CDR3: CASSVEGGSRTYEQYF. As DNA, the CDR3 is TGTGCCAGCAGCGTAGAGGGAGGGTCACGAACCTACGAGCAGTACTTC.

The chain couples TRBV6-1 to TRBJ2-3, with no clear D. V shed 0 bases and J shed 5 bases, with 6 bases lying between them. The CDR3 is made up of 13 amino acids. The germline V gene has CDR1 MNHNS and CDR2 SASEGT. This CDR3 reads CASSEATEDTQYF. The CDR3 nucleotides read TGTGCCAGCAGTGAAGCCACTGAAGATACGCAGTATTTT.

This rearrangement joins TRBV27 to TRBJ1-2, with 9 nucleotides matching TRBD1. Germline CDR1 is MNHEY and CDR2 is SMNVEV (reference sequence). The junction had 3 bases not matched to a gene; V was cut back by 3 bases and J by 4 bases. The CDR3 runs to 14 residues. This chain's CDR3 is CASSLTGGIYGYTF. For the CDR3, the DNA is TGTGCCAGCAGTTTGACAGGGGGGATCTATGGCTACACCTTC.

The chain couples TRBV5-1 to TRBJ2-7; a weak D match, TRBD2 (6 bases). Trimming left V 1 base short and J 1 base short, with 15 bases between. Per germline, CDR1 SGHRS and CDR2 YFSETQ. The CDR3 runs 16 residues. This CDR3 is CASSLSPAGGSYEQYF. The CDR3, as DNA: TGCGCCAGCAGCTTGTCTCCAGCGGGCGGTTCCTACGAGCAGTACTTC.

The chain uses TRBV4-2 and TRBJ2-7; TRBD2 aligns across 7 bases. The CDR3 totals 18 residues. Trimming at V came to 4 bases and at J to 0 bases, leaving 15 bases not matched to a gene. CDR1 LGHNA and CDR2 YNFKEQ come from the germline V gene. The CDR3 here is CASSLDPLGAGSSYEQYF. In DNA form, the CDR3 reads TGTGCCAGCAGCCTAGACCCCTTAGGAGCGGGGAGCTCCTACGAGCAGTACTTC.

The V and J genes are TRBV7-2 and TRBJ2-3, with a possible D match to TRBD1 (6 bases). V shed 3 bases and J shed 6 bases, with 10 bases lying between them. This CDR3 is built from 13 residues. Germline CDR1 reads SGHTA; CDR2 reads FQGNSA. For the CDR3, the DNA is TGTGCCAGCAGCTTGAAGGGGGAGGATACGCAGTATTTT. It translates to CASSLKGEDTQYF.

The chain joins TRBV28 to TRBJ2-2, with 10 bases fitting TRBD2. Trimming cost V 3 bases and J 6 bases; bases outside gene matches: 4. CDR1 is MDHEN, CDR2 SYDVKM, per germline. This CDR3 comprises 15 residues. The CDR3 protein is CASSLGLAGAGELFF. The CDR3 bases are TGTGCCAGCAGTTTGGGGCTAGCGGGGGCCGGGGAGCTGTTTTTT.

On this clone: Compared with germline, one end of the junction differs, possibly owing to a read error. This rearrangement joins TRBV6-5 to TRBJ1-3; D possibly corresponds to TRBD1 (5 bases). The CDR3 is 13 residues long. Germline CDR1 reads MNHEY; CDR2 reads SVGAGI. The CDR3 region has the DNA TGTGCCAGCAGTTACTCGGTCGGGGGGATCAGGCATTTT. Amino acids: CASSYSVGGIRHF.

The rearrangement uses TRBV7-5 and TRBJ1-4. TRBV7-5 is noted as a pseudogene. The CDR3 loop spans 13 amino acids. In DNA, the CDR3 is TGTGTCAGAAGCCCGAGGGATAATGAAAAACTGTTTTTT. Translation: CVRSPRDNEKLFF.